A selection of T cell receptor beta chains follows, all from one sample in a study of blood T cell repertoires in COVID-19. The data were produced by immunoSEQ multiplex PCR, yet TCRdb's version contains in-frame clones alone and is incomplete. The table records some 200,000 clones, about four fifths of them present only once. The source material was peripheral blood. These TCRs come from a woman between 40 and 50 years old with acute or convalescent COVID-19. Each CDR3 is given with its conserved first and last residue. The order of the fields is CDR3 protein, CDR3 DNA, CDR3 length, J gene, D gene, clone size, V gene. A D gene is named only where the DNA matches it firmly. Some rows have no size entry. The others give once, few or many, or a class for an expanded clone.

cdr3_aa: CASRGPWNTEAFF
cdr3_nt: TGTGCCAGCAGGGGGCCATGGAACACTGAAGCTTTCTTT
cdr3_length: 13
j_call: TRBJ1-1
d_call: NA
clone_size: NA
v_call: TRBV2

cdr3_aa: CASSLGGANTEAFF
cdr3_nt: TGTGCCAGCAGCTTAGGTGGAGCCAACACTGAAGCTTTCTTT
cdr3_length: 14
j_call: TRBJ1-1
d_call: NA
clone_size: NA
v_call: TRBV7-2

cdr3_aa: CASSPDSGVQETQYF
cdr3_nt: TGTGCCAGCAGCCCTGATAGCGGAGTCCAAGAGACCCAGTACTTC
cdr3_length: 15
j_call: TRBJ2-5
d_call: NA
clone_size: NA
v_call: TRBV6-6

cdr3_aa: CASSQGGYDTEAFF
cdr3_nt: TGTGCCAGCAGCCAAGGGGGATACGACACTGAAGCTTTCTTT
cdr3_length: 14
j_call: TRBJ1-1
d_call: NA
clone_size: NA
v_call: TRBV5-6

cdr3_aa: CASSLGGGGQPQHF
cdr3_nt: TGTGCCAGCAGCTTAGGAGGGGGCGGGCAGCCCCAGCATTTT
cdr3_length: 14
j_call: TRBJ1-5
d_call: TRBD1
clone_size: NA
v_call: TRBV13

cdr3_aa: CASSYPGQGWNEQYF
cdr3_nt: TGTGCCAGCAGTTACCCAGGACAGGGTTGGAACGAGCAGTACTTC
cdr3_length: 15
j_call: TRBJ2-7
d_call: TRBD1
clone_size: NA
v_call: TRBV6-6

cdr3_aa: CASSGGSWGINEQFF
cdr3_nt: TGTGCCAGCAGCGGGGGGAGTTGGGGTATCAATGAGCAGTTCTTC
cdr3_length: 15
j_call: TRBJ2-1
d_call: TRBD2
clone_size: NA
v_call: TRBV6-6

cdr3_aa: CASSLNNEQFF
cdr3_nt: TGTGCCAGCAGCCTTAACAATGAGCAGTTCTTC
cdr3_length: 11
j_call: TRBJ2-1
d_call: NA
clone_size: NA
v_call: TRBV7-9

cdr3_aa: CATSDSGTDGEQFF
cdr3_nt: TGTGCCACCAGTGACTCTGGGACAGACGGTGAGCAGTTCTTC
cdr3_length: 14
j_call: TRBJ2-1
d_call: TRBD1
clone_size: NA
v_call: TRBV24-1

cdr3_aa: CASSLGPQGDEKLFF
cdr3_nt: TGCGCCAGCAGCTTGGGGCCGCAGGGTGATGAAAAACTGTTTTTT
cdr3_length: 15
j_call: TRBJ1-4
d_call: NA
clone_size: NA
v_call: TRBV5-1

cdr3_aa: CASSQGEYGVARDTQYF
cdr3_nt: TGCGCCAGCAGCCAAGGAGAATACGGAGTTGCGCGAGATACGCAGTATTTT
cdr3_length: 17
j_call: TRBJ2-3
d_call: NA
clone_size: NA
v_call: TRBV4-1

cdr3_aa: CASTIIPGTDYGYTF
cdr3_nt: TGTGCCAGCACTATAATACCCGGGACAGACTATGGCTACACCTTC
cdr3_length: 15
j_call: TRBJ1-2
d_call: TRBD1
clone_size: NA
v_call: TRBV6-4

cdr3_aa: CASSLRGRPLGETQYF
cdr3_nt: TGTGCCAGCAGCTTGCGAGGGAGGCCCCTCGGTGAGACCCAGTACTTC
cdr3_length: 16
j_call: TRBJ2-5
d_call: NA
clone_size: NA
v_call: TRBV5-8

cdr3_aa: CAWSADSVGSPLHF
cdr3_nt: TGTGCCTGGAGTGCAGACAGTGTGGGTTCACCCCTCCACTTT
cdr3_length: 14
j_call: TRBJ1-6
d_call: NA
clone_size: once
v_call: TRBV30

cdr3_aa: CASSPYGTGELFF
cdr3_nt: TGTGCCAGCAGTCCGTACGGCACCGGGGAGCTGTTTTTT
cdr3_length: 13
j_call: TRBJ2-2
d_call: NA
clone_size: NA
v_call: TRBV6-6

cdr3_aa: CASGLAGVNEQFF
cdr3_nt: TGTGCCAGCGGGCTAGCGGGAGTGAATGAGCAGTTCTTC
cdr3_length: 13
j_call: TRBJ2-1
d_call: TRBD2
clone_size: NA
v_call: TRBV7-8

cdr3_aa: CASSLGGGPREQYF
cdr3_nt: TGTGCCAGCAGTTTAGGGGGGGGGCCTCGGGAGCAGTACTTC
cdr3_length: 14
j_call: TRBJ2-7
d_call: NA
clone_size: NA
v_call: TRBV28

cdr3_aa: CASSPGFTNEKLFF
cdr3_nt: TGTGCCAGCAGCCCGGGGTTTACTAATGAAAAACTGTTTTTT
cdr3_length: 14
j_call: TRBJ1-4
d_call: NA
clone_size: few
v_call: TRBV13

cdr3_aa: CASSLGPWEQYF
cdr3_nt: TGTGCCAGCAGCTTAGGGCCCTGGGAGCAGTACTTC
cdr3_length: 12
j_call: TRBJ2-7
d_call: NA
clone_size: once
v_call: TRBV11-2

cdr3_aa: CASSEEVSNQPQHF
cdr3_nt: TGTGCCAGCAGTGAGGAGGTCAGCAATCAGCCCCAGCATTTT
cdr3_length: 14
j_call: TRBJ1-5
d_call: NA
clone_size: NA
v_call: TRBV6-4

cdr3_aa: CASSHLSQASGPRSSYEQYF
cdr3_nt: TGTGCCAGCAGCCACCTATCTCAGGCTAGCGGGCCTCGGAGCTCCTACGAGCAGTACTTC
cdr3_length: 20
j_call: TRBJ2-7
d_call: TRBD2
clone_size: NA
v_call: TRBV14

cdr3_aa: CATSRDDGGTTDTQYF
cdr3_nt: TGTGCCACCAGCAGAGATGATGGCGGGACGACAGATACGCAGTATTTT
cdr3_length: 16
j_call: TRBJ2-3
d_call: NA
clone_size: few
v_call: TRBV15

cdr3_aa: CASSLGGGGTQYF
cdr3_nt: TGTGCCAGCAGTTTAGGCGGGGGGGGGACCCAGTACTTC
cdr3_length: 13
j_call: TRBJ2-5
d_call: TRBD2
clone_size: once
v_call: TRBV27

cdr3_aa: CASRGQADTGELFF
cdr3_nt: TGTGCCAGCAGGGGACAGGCGGACACCGGGGAGCTGTTTTTT
cdr3_length: 14
j_call: TRBJ2-2
d_call: TRBD1
clone_size: once
v_call: TRBV6-5

cdr3_aa: CASSRAGIGTDTQYF
cdr3_nt: TGTGCCAGCAGCCGAGCCGGGATTGGCACAGATACGCAGTATTTT
cdr3_length: 15
j_call: TRBJ2-3
d_call: NA
clone_size: NA
v_call: TRBV5-6

cdr3_aa: CASSVGQGAWAGELFF
cdr3_nt: TGTGCCAGCAGCGTAGGGCAGGGGGCGTGGGCCGGGGAGCTGTTTTTT
cdr3_length: 16
j_call: TRBJ2-2
d_call: TRBD1
clone_size: NA
v_call: TRBV9

cdr3_aa: CASSLTGGTPVKAFF
cdr3_nt: TGTGCCAGCAGCTTGACAGGGGGGACGCCAGTGAAAGCTTTCTTT
cdr3_length: 15
j_call: TRBJ1-1
d_call: TRBD1
clone_size: NA
v_call: TRBV5-4

cdr3_aa: CAVAEYTDTQYF
cdr3_nt: TGTGCTGTAGCAGAGTACACAGATACGCAGTATTTT
cdr3_length: 12
j_call: TRBJ2-3
d_call: NA
clone_size: NA
v_call: TRBV9

cdr3_aa: CAWSTGGYGYTF
cdr3_nt: TGTGCCTGGAGTACAGGGGGCTATGGCTACACCTTC
cdr3_length: 12
j_call: TRBJ1-2
d_call: TRBD1
clone_size: NA
v_call: TRBV30

cdr3_aa: CASRGTGNTEAFF
cdr3_nt: TGTGCCAGCAGGGGGACAGGCAACACTGAAGCTTTCTTT
cdr3_length: 13
j_call: TRBJ1-1
d_call: TRBD1
clone_size: NA
v_call: TRBV28

cdr3_aa: CASVSGERNEQYF
cdr3_nt: TGTGCCAGCGTTAGCGGGGAAAGGAACGAGCAGTACTTC
cdr3_length: 13
j_call: TRBJ2-7
d_call: TRBD2
clone_size: NA
v_call: TRBV28

cdr3_aa: CASSDRAYEQYF
cdr3_nt: TGTGCCAGCAGCGACAGGGCCTACGAGCAGTACTTC
cdr3_length: 12
j_call: TRBJ2-7
d_call: TRBD1
clone_size: NA
v_call: TRBV6-5

cdr3_aa: CASSLGPGYGYTF
cdr3_nt: TGTGCCAGCAGTTTAGGGCCAGGGTATGGCTACACCTTC
cdr3_length: 13
j_call: TRBJ1-2
d_call: NA
clone_size: NA
v_call: TRBV27

cdr3_aa: CASSSTGFSGNTIYF
cdr3_nt: TGCGCCAGCAGCTCCACAGGGTTCTCTGGAAACACCATATATTTT
cdr3_length: 15
j_call: TRBJ1-3
d_call: NA
clone_size: NA
v_call: TRBV5-1

cdr3_aa: CATAPRGTTDYYEQYF
cdr3_nt: TGTGCCACCGCGCCCCGGGGGACGACGGACTACTACGAGCAGTACTTC
cdr3_length: 16
j_call: TRBJ2-7
d_call: NA
clone_size: NA
v_call: TRBV6-4

cdr3_aa: CASSVATSGVGDIQYF
cdr3_nt: TGTGCCAGCAGCGTAGCTACGTCGGGGGTCGGAGACATTCAGTACTTC
cdr3_length: 16
j_call: TRBJ2-4
d_call: NA
clone_size: NA
v_call: TRBV9

cdr3_aa: CASSLGRTGGMGETQYF
cdr3_nt: TGTGCCAGCAGTTTAGGGCGGACAGGGGGTATGGGGGAGACCCAGTACTTC
cdr3_length: 17
j_call: TRBJ2-5
d_call: TRBD1
clone_size: once
v_call: TRBV27

cdr3_aa: CASRPGGGDTQYF
cdr3_nt: TGTGCCAGCAGACCGGGGGGGGGAGATACGCAGTATTTT
cdr3_length: 13
j_call: TRBJ2-3
d_call: TRBD2
clone_size: NA
v_call: TRBV2

cdr3_aa: CASSGRQLQETQYF
cdr3_nt: TGTGCCAGCAGCGGGCGACAGCTCCAAGAGACCCAGTACTTC
cdr3_length: 14
j_call: TRBJ2-5
d_call: NA
clone_size: NA
v_call: TRBV5-6

cdr3_aa: CASSTGQGLGETQYF
cdr3_nt: TGCGCCAGCAGCACAGGACAGGGCTTAGGGGAGACCCAGTACTTC
cdr3_length: 15
j_call: TRBJ2-5
d_call: TRBD1
clone_size: NA
v_call: TRBV5-1

cdr3_aa: CASSYSGQGNQPQHF
cdr3_nt: TGTGCCAGCAGTTATTCTGGACAGGGGAATCAGCCCCAGCATTTT
cdr3_length: 15
j_call: TRBJ1-5
d_call: TRBD1
clone_size: few
v_call: TRBV28

cdr3_aa: CASSIDRDQPQHF
cdr3_nt: TGTGCCAGTAGTATAGATCGGGATCAGCCCCAGCATTTT
cdr3_length: 13
j_call: TRBJ1-5
d_call: NA
clone_size: NA
v_call: TRBV19

cdr3_aa: CAWSVLAEQFF
cdr3_nt: TGTGCCTGGAGTGTACTCGCTGAGCAGTTCTTC
cdr3_length: 11
j_call: TRBJ2-1
d_call: NA
clone_size: NA
v_call: TRBV30

cdr3_aa: CASSLPLGAGNTEAFF
cdr3_nt: TGCGCCAGCAGCCTACCCCTGGGGGCCGGGAACACTGAAGCTTTCTTT
cdr3_length: 16
j_call: TRBJ1-1
d_call: NA
clone_size: few
v_call: TRBV4-1

cdr3_aa: CASSQAGHKETQYF
cdr3_nt: TGTGCCAGCAGCCAAGCTGGCCATAAAGAGACCCAGTACTTC
cdr3_length: 14
j_call: TRBJ2-5
d_call: NA
clone_size: NA
v_call: TRBV4-2

cdr3_aa: CASSRGGLAGVEQYF
cdr3_nt: TGTGCCAGCAGCAGGGGGGGACTAGCGGGAGTCGAGCAGTACTTC
cdr3_length: 15
j_call: TRBJ2-7
d_call: NA
clone_size: NA
v_call: TRBV21-1

cdr3_aa: CATSGLAAYNEQFF
cdr3_nt: TGTGCCACCTCCGGACTAGCGGCCTACAATGAGCAGTTCTTC
cdr3_length: 14
j_call: TRBJ2-1
d_call: TRBD2
clone_size: NA
v_call: TRBV2

cdr3_aa: CASSQTTATNEKLFF
cdr3_nt: TGTGCCAGCAGCCAAACCACAGCAACTAATGAAAAACTGTTTTTT
cdr3_length: 15
j_call: TRBJ1-4
d_call: NA
clone_size: NA
v_call: TRBV3-1/TRBV3-2

cdr3_aa: CASSYSVQANEKLFF
cdr3_nt: TGTGCCAGCAGTTACTCGGTGCAGGCAAATGAAAAACTGTTTTTT
cdr3_length: 15
j_call: TRBJ1-4
d_call: NA
clone_size: NA
v_call: TRBV6-5

cdr3_aa: CASSLFPGSNQPQHF
cdr3_nt: TGTGCCAGCAGTTTATTTCCAGGTAGCAATCAGCCCCAGCATTTT
cdr3_length: 15
j_call: TRBJ1-5
d_call: NA
clone_size: once
v_call: TRBV28

cdr3_aa: CASSYRGAKTGELFF
cdr3_nt: TGTGCCAGCAGTTATCGAGGAGCCAAGACCGGGGAGCTGTTTTTT
cdr3_length: 15
j_call: TRBJ2-2
d_call: NA
clone_size: NA
v_call: TRBV6-5

cdr3_aa: CASSQRHPQEPQHF
cdr3_nt: TGTGCCAGCAGTCAAAGACACCCGCAGGAGCCCCAGCATTTT
cdr3_length: 14
j_call: TRBJ1-5
d_call: NA
clone_size: NA
v_call: TRBV27

cdr3_aa: CASSSGFGTSTDTQYF
cdr3_nt: TGTGCCAGCAGCTCGGGATTTGGTACTAGCACAGATACGCAGTATTTT
cdr3_length: 16
j_call: TRBJ2-3
d_call: NA
clone_size: NA
v_call: TRBV5-4

cdr3_aa: CASSILLAGAARGELFF
cdr3_nt: TGTGCCAGCAGTATCCTACTAGCGGGGGCCGCCAGAGGGGAGCTGTTTTTT
cdr3_length: 17
j_call: TRBJ2-2
d_call: TRBD2
clone_size: NA
v_call: TRBV27

cdr3_aa: CATSDTALAGGNEQFF
cdr3_nt: TGTGCCACCAGTGATACTGCCCTAGCGGGGGGCAATGAGCAGTTCTTC
cdr3_length: 16
j_call: TRBJ2-1
d_call: TRBD2
clone_size: NA
v_call: TRBV24-1

cdr3_aa: CASRARSEKLFF
cdr3_nt: TGTGCCAGCCGAGCACGGAGTGAAAAACTGTTTTTT
cdr3_length: 12
j_call: TRBJ1-4
d_call: NA
clone_size: NA
v_call: TRBV7-9

cdr3_aa: CASSVTGGTEAFF
cdr3_nt: TGTGCCAGCAGCGTAACAGGGGGCACTGAAGCTTTCTTT
cdr3_length: 13
j_call: TRBJ1-1
d_call: TRBD1
clone_size: NA
v_call: TRBV9